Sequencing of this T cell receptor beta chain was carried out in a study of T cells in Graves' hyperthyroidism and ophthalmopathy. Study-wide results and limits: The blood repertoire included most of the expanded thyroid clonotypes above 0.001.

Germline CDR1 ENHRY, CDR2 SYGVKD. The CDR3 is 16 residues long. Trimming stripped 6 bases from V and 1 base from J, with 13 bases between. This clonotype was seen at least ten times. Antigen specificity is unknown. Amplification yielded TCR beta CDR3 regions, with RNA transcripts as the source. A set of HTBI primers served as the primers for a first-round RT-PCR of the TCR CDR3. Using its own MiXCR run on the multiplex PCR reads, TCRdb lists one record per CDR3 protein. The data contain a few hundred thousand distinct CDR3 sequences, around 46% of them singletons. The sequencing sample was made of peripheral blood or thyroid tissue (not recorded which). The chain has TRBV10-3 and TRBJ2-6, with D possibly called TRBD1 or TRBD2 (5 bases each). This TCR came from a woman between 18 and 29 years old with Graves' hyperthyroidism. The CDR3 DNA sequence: TGTGCCATCAGGCTCTCGGGACGTTCTGGGGCCAACGTCCTGACTTTC. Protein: CAIRLSGRSGANVLTF.